This T cell receptor (beta chain) is from a study of shared clonotypes between healthy human individuals. Genomic DNA of each subset was evenly split across several immunoSEQ plates. Here immunoSEQ multiplex PCR was the method, and the copy in TCRdb shows in-frame clones only, minus some. The sample contains 850,000 to 1,200,000 clones, more than 60% of which appear only once. Everyone who donated was a Caucasian adult who lived in Nashville, Tennessee. From CD4+ cells came CD45RA+ naive and CD45RA-negative memory subsets. The CDR3 sequence is 17 residues long. Germline V CDR1 and CDR2: GTSNPN, SVGIG (reference sequence). Trimming took 2 bases from V and 0 from J, leaving 14 bases between them.

The receptor's source is a man between 18 and 35 years old in good health. The sequenced sample consisted of memory CD4+ T cells sorted from blood. Subset here: CD45RA-negative fraction. The V call is TRBV30, the J call TRBJ1-6; unclear D gene. The CDR3 sequence: CAWSRAGPSSYNSPLHF. CDR3 sequence (DNA): TGTGCCTGGAGTAGGGCAGGACCGAGCTCCTATAATTCACCCCTCCACTTT.